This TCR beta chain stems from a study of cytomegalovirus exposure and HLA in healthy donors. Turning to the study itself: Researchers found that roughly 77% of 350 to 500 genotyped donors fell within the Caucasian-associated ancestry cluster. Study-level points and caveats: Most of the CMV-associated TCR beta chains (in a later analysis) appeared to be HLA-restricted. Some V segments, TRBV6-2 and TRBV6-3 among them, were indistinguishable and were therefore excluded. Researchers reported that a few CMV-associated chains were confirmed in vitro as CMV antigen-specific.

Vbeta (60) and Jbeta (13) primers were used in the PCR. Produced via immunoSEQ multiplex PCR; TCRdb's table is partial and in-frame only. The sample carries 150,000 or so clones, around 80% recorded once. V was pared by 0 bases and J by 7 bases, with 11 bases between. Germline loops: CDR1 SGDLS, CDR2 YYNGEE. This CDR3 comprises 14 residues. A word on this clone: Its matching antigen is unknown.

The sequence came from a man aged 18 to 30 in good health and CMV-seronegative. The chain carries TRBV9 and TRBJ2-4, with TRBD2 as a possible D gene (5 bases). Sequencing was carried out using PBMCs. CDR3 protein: CASSVGLPGNIQYF. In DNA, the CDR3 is TGTGCCAGCAGCGTAGGGCTCCCGGGGAACATTCAGTACTTC.